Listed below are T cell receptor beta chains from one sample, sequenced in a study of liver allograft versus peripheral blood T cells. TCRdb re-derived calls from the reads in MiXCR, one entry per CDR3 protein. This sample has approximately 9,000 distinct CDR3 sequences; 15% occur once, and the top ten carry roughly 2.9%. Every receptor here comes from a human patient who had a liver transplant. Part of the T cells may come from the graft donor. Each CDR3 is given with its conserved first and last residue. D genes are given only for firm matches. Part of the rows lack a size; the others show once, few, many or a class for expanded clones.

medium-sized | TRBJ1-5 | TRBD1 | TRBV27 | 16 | TGTGCCAGCAGGAGGACAGGGGAATTGAGCAATCAGCCCCAGCATTTT | CASRRTGELSNQPQHF
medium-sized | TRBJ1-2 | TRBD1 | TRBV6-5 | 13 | TGTGCCAGCAGTTACGGCAGGGGGGGTGGCTACACCTTC | CASSYGRGGGYTF
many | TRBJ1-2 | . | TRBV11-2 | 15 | TGTGCCAGCAGATCCGTTGGGGCGGAGGAATATGGCTACACCTTC | CASRSVGAEEYGYTF
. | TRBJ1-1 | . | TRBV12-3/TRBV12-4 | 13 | TGTGCCAGCAGTTTAAGATTGGGGTTGGAAGCTTTCTTT | CASSLRLGLEAFF
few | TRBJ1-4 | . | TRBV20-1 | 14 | TGCAGTGCTAGTCGCAGGGGAACTAATGAAAAACTGTTTTTT | CSASRRGTNEKLFF
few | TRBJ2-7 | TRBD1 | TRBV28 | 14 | TGTGCCAGCATGCGCGACAGGGCTATCTACGAGCAGTACTTC | CASMRDRAIYEQYF
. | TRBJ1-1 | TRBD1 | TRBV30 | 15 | TGTGCCTGGAGCGATTGGACAGGGGTGAACACTGAAGCTTTCTTT | CAWSDWTGVNTEAFF
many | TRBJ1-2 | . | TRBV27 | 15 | TGTGCCAGCAGTAAGTCCCTCAGGGCTAACTATGGCTACACCTTC | CASSKSLRANYGYTF
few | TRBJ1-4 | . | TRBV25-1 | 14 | TGTGCCAGCAGTGTCGCCCAGGGTAATGAAAAACTGTTTTTT | CASSVAQGNEKLFF
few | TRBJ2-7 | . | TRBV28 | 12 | TGTGCCAGCGACGGACACCGCTACGAGCAGTACTTC | CASDGHRYEQYF
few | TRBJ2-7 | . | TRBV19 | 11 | TGTGCCAGTAGTATTCGAGACGAGCAGTACTTC | CASSIRDEQYF
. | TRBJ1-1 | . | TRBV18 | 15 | TGTGCCAGCTCACGCGAGGGGGGGAAGAACACTGAAGCTTTCTTT | CASSREGGKNTEAFF
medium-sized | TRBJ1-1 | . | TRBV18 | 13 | TGTGCCAGCTCACCTGACACAAGAAACGAAGCTTTCTTT | CASSPDTRNEAFF
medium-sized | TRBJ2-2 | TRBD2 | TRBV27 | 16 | TGTGCCAGCAGTCTACTTAGCGGGGGGCTGACCGGGGAGCTGTTTTTT | CASSLLSGGLTGELFF
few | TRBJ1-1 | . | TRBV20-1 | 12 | TGCAGCTATTATGACAGGAACACTGAAGCTTTCTTT | CSYYDRNTEAFF
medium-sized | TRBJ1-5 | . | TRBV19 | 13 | TGTGCCAGCGGACCCCGAGGGAATCAGCCCCAGCATTTT | CASGPRGNQPQHF
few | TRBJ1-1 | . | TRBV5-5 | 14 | TGTGCCAGCAGTCGAGACCCCGTGAACACTGAAGCTTTCTTT | CASSRDPVNTEAFF
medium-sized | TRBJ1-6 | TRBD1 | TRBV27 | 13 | TGTGCCTGCAGGGGGGGGACTGGGTCACCCCTCCACTTT | CACRGGTGSPLHF
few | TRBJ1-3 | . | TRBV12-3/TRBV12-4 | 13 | TGTGCCAGCAGTCTCGGCTCTGGAAACACCATATATTTT | CASSLGSGNTIYF
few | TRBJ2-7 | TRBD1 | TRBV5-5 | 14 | TGTGCCAGCAGCTTATCGGGACAGTACTACGAGCAGTACTTC | CASSLSGQYYEQYF
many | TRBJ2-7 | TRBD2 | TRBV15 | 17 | TGTGCCACCAGCAGAGGAAAGGGCTCCAGCGGGGTGTACGAGCAGTACTTC | CATSRGKGSSGVYEQYF
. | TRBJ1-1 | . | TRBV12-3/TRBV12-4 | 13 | TGTGCCAGCAGGGGCTTCATGAACACTGAAGCTTTCTTT | CASRGFMNTEAFF
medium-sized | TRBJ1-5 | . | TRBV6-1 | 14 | TGTGCCAGCACAGTTAGCGGTTTTTCGCAGCCCCAGCATTTT | CASTVSGFSQPQHF
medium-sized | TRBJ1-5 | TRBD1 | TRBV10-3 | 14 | TGTGCCATCGGGGGACAGGGGTGGGGTCAGCCCCAGCATTTT | CAIGGQGWGQPQHF
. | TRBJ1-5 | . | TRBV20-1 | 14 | TGCAGTGCTAGAGTAGGGCCTAGGGATCAGCCCCAGCATTTT | CSARVGPRDQPQHF
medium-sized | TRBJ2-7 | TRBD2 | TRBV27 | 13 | TGTGCCAGCAGAAGCGGGAGGGTCTACGAGCAGTACTTC | CASRSGRVYEQYF
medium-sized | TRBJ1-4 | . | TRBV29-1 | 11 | TGCAGCGTTCTAGATAATGAAAAACTGTTTTTT | CSVLDNEKLFF
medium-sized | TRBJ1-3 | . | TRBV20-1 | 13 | TGCAGTGCTGGCAGGACGTTAGGAAACACCATATATTTT | CSAGRTLGNTIYF
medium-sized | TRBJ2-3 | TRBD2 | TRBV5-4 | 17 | TGTGCCAGCAGCGCGGGGGGTAGCGGGGGGTACACAGATACGCAGTATTTT | CASSAGGSGGYTDTQYF
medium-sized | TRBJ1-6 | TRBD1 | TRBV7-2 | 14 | TGTGCCAGCAGCGCGACAGGGGTTGGATCACCCCTCCACTTT | CASSATGVGSPLHF
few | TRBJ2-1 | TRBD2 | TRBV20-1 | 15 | TGCAGTGCTCACCCACTAGCGGGAGTCTACAATGAGCAGTTCTTC | CSAHPLAGVYNEQFF
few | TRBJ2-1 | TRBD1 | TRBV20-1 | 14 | TGCAGTGCTCACCGGGACAGGGACATCAATGAGCAGTTCTTC | CSAHRDRDINEQFF
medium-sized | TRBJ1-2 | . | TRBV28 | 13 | TGTGCCAGCAGTTCCGGGACTAACTATGGCTACACCTTC | CASSSGTNYGYTF
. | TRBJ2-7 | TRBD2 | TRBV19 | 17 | TGTGCCAGTAGTATCTACTTCGGGACTAGCGGCGCGGGGGAGCAGTACTTC | CASSIYFGTSGAGEQYF
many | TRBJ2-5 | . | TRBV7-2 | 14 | TGTGCCAGCACGAAACAAGCTATTCAAGAGACCCAGTACTTC | CASTKQAIQETQYF
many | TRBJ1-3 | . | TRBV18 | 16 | TGTGCCAGCTCACCGAATACACGGAGCTCTGGAAACACCATATATTTT | CASSPNTRSSGNTIYF
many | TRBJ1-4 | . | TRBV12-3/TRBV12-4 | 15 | TGTGCCAGCAGTCGGCGGACAGCTTTTAATGAAAAACTGTTTTTT | CASSRRTAFNEKLFF
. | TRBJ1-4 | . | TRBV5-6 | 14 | TGTGCCAGCAGCTTGGTCGGGAAGGGAGAAAAACTGTTTTTT | CASSLVGKGEKLFF
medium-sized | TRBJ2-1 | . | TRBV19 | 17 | TGTGCCAGTAGTAGACTTGGCAGCTTGAGCTCCTACAATGAGCAGTTCTTC | CASSRLGSLSSYNEQFF
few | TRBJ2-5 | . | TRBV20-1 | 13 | TGCAGTGCTCGCTGGTGGACCCAAGAGACCCAGTACTTC | CSARWWTQETQYF